Listed below are T cell receptor beta chains from one sample, sequenced in a study of radiation and T cells in renal cell carcinoma. Profiling relied on immunoSEQ multiplex PCR, and the TCRdb table lists in-frame clones only, not all of them. In the table there are 60,000 to 95,000 clones, 83% of which are singletons. The sequencing here drew on blood, taken from a patient whose treatment included radiotherapy and nephrectomy. Receptor source: a woman aged 60-75 years with renal cell carcinoma. Both conserved end residues are part of each CDR3. Each record gives: J gene, V gene, D gene, CDR3 protein. A D gene is named only where the DNA matches it firmly.

TRBJ2-6,TRBV5-1,TRBD1,CASVQGVSGANVLTF
TRBJ1-5,TRBV30,-,CAWSGDIALQPQHF
TRBJ1-2,TRBV27,-,CASSLTDSPREYGYTF
TRBJ2-1,TRBV2,-,CASSEVNEQFF
TRBJ2-2,TRBV30,-,CAWSVLKDIGYTGELFF
TRBJ2-7,TRBV6-6,-,CASSYSGTYYEQYF
TRBJ2-3,TRBV2,TRBD2,CASSELAGGQSTDTQYF
TRBJ2-1,TRBV5-4,TRBD1,CASSHGRDRDDEQFF
TRBJ2-7,TRBV5-1,-,CASSLEYTVQGYEQYF
TRBJ1-1,TRBV5-4,-,CASSLDLNTEAFF
TRBJ2-2,TRBV10-1,TRBD1,CASSGGTGRTGELFF
TRBJ1-3,TRBV5-4,-,CASSRDGSGNTIYF
TRBJ2-7,TRBV6-1,-,CATISGHHEQYF
TRBJ1-5,TRBV2,-,CASSERGPQHF
-,TRBV4-2,-,CASSQVGYEQYF
TRBJ2-5,TRBV28,-,CASTPGGAGETQYF
TRBJ1-2,TRBV2,-,CASSEAPRGGYTF
TRBJ1-4,TRBV9,TRBD1,CASSGSGTAEKLFF
TRBJ1-5,TRBV5-1,-,CASSLSGISNQPQHF
TRBJ2-2,TRBV9,-,CASQIGSQYGELFF
TRBJ2-7,TRBV7-3,-,CASSLGREQYF
TRBJ1-4,TRBV11-2,-,CASSELSPRHPTNEKLFF